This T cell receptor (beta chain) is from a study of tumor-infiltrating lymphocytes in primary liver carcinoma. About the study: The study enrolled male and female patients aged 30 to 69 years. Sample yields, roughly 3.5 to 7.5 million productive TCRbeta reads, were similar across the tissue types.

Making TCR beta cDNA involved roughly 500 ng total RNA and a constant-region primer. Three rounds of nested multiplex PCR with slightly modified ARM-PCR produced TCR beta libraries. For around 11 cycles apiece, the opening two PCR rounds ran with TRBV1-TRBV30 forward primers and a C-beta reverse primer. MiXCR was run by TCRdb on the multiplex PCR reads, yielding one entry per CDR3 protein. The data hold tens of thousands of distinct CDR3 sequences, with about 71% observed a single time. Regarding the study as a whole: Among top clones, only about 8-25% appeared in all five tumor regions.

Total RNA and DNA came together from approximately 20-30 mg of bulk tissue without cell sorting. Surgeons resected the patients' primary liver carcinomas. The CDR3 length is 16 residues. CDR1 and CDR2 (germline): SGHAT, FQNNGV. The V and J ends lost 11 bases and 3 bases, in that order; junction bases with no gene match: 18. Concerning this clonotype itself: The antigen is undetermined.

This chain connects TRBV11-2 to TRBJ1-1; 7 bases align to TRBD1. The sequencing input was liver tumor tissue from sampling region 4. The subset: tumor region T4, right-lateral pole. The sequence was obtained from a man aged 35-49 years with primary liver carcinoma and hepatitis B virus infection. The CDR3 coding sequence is TGTGCCGTCAGCCCATCCAGGGGGTTGGTGGACACTGAAGCTTTCTTT. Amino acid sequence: CAVSPSRGLVDTEAFF.